The source of this T cell receptor (beta chain) is a study of blood T cell repertoires in COVID-19. In the original processing: Reference gene primer amplification in the assay estimated nucleated cell counts. Here immunoSEQ multiplex PCR was the method, and the copy in TCRdb shows in-frame clones only, minus some. That table supplies the V and J calls and clone size; D and trimming were determined from the DNA. The profile shows around 160,000 clones, under 90% of them singletons. This CDR3 comprises 14 residues. Germline values: CDR1 SGHRS, CDR2 YFSETQ. Trimming cost V 3 bases and J 5 bases; bases outside gene matches: 5.

V usage is TRBV5-1 and J usage is TRBJ1-3; 7 bases agree with TRBD1. The receptor was derived from an elderly woman with acute or convalescent COVID-19. Sample: peripheral blood. The CDR3 sequence is CASSSGQDRNTIYF. The CDR3 nucleotides read TGCGCCAGCAGCTCCGGACAGGATCGAAACACCATATATTTT.